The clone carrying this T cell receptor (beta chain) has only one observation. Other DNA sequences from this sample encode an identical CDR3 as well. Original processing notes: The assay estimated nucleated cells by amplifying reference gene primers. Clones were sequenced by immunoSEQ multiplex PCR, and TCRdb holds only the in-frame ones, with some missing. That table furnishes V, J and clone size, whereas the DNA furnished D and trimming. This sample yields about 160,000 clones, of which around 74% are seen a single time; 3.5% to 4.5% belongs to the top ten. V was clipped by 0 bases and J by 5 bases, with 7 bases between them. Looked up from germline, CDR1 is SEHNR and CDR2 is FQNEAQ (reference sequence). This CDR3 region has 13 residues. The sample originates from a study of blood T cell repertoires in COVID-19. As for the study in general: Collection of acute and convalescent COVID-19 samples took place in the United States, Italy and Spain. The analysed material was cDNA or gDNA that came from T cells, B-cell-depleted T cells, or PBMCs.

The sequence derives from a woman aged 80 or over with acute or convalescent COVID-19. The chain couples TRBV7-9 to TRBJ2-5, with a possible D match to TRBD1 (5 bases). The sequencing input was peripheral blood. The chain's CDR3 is CASSLAGVETQYF. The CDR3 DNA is TGTGCCAGCAGCTTAGCAGGGGTCGAGACCCAGTACTTC.